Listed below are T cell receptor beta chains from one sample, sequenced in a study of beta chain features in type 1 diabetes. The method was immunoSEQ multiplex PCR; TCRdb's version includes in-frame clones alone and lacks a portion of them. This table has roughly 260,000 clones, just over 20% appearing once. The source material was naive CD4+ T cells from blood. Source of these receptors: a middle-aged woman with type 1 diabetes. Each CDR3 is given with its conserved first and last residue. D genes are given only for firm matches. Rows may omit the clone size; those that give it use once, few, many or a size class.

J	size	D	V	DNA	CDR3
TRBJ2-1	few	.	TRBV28	TGTGCCAGCAGCCCCCCGGGAGCCGGCACGGGCAATGAGCAGTTCTTC	CASSPPGAGTGNEQFF
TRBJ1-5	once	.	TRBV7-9	TGTGCCAGCAGCTTAGGGCAGAGGGTGGGCCAGCCCCAGCATTTT	CASSLGQRVGQPQHF
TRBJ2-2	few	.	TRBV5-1	TGCGCCAGCTTGGTCGCGGCAGGGGTCACCGGGGAGCTGTTTTTT	CASLVAAGVTGELFF
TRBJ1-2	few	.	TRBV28	TGTGCCAGCAGTCCCGGGGACTATGGCTACACCTTC	CASSPGDYGYTF
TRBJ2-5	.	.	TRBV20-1	TGCAGTGCTAGAGTTCTAGAGACCCAGTACTTC	CSARVLETQYF
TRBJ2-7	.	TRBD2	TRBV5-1	TGCGCCAGCACCCGTTGGGCTAGCGGAGGGAACTCCTACGAGCAGTACTTC	CASTRWASGGNSYEQYF
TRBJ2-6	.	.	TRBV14	TGTGCCAGCAGCCAGACAACTTGGTTCTCTGGGGCCAACGTCCTGACTTTC	CASSQTTWFSGANVLTF
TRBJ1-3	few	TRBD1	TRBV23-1	TGCGCCAGCTTCCAAGACAGGGAGGACTCTGGAAACACCATATATTTT	CASFQDREDSGNTIYF
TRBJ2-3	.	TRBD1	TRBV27	TGTGCCAGCAGTTTATGGGGACAGGGATCGACAGATACGCAGTATTTT	CASSLWGQGSTDTQYF
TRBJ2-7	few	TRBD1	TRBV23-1	TGCGCCAGCAGTCGCGGGACAGGGTCATTTGGTGCGCAGTACTTC	CASSRGTGSFGAQYF
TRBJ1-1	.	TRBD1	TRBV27	TGTGCCAGCTGGACAGGGGGCGCGGGGAACACTGAAGCTTTCTTT	CASWTGGAGNTEAFF
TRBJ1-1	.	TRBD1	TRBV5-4	TGTGCCAGCAGCTCCGACCCGGGACAGCTGAACACTGAAGCTTTCTTT	CASSSDPGQLNTEAFF
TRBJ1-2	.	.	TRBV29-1	TGCAGCGTTGAAGATCCGGGGAGGACGGGTGGCTACACCTTC	CSVEDPGRTGGYTF
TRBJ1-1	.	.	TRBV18	TGTGCCAGCTCACCGGAGAGGAACACTGAAGCTTTCTTT	CASSPERNTEAFF
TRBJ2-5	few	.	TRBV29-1	TGCAGCGTTGCCCGCAGCCAAGAGACCCAGTACTTC	CSVARSQETQYF
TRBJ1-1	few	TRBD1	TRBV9	TGTGCCAGCAGCTCCCCGGACAGGGGAGAAACTGAAGCTTTCTTT	CASSSPDRGETEAFF
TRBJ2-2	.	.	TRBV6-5	TGTGCCAGCAGTTACGGAGGGAACACCGGGGAGCTGTTTTTT	CASSYGGNTGELFF
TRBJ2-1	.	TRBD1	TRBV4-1	TGCGCCAGCAGCCATGAACTTACAGGGGATGAGCAGTTCTTC	CASSHELTGDEQFF
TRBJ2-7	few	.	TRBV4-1	TGCGCCAGCAGCCAAGAAGGACAGAGCTCCTACGAGCAGTACTTC	CASSQEGQSSYEQYF
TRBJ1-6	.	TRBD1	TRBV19	TGTGCCAGTAGTCTATCGCAGGGGGCGAATAATTCACCCCTCCACTTT	CASSLSQGANNSPLHF
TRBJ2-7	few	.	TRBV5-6	TGTGCCAGCAGCTTCGGGAGACAAAGCTCCTACGAGCAGTACTTC	CASSFGRQSSYEQYF
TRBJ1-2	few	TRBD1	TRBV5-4	TGTGCCAGCAGCTTGGCCAGGGGGCAAGGCTACACCTTC	CASSLARGQGYTF
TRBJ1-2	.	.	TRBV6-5	TGTGCCACCCTCGACAGCAAAAACTATGGCTACACCTTC	CATLDSKNYGYTF
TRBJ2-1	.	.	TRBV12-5	TGTGCTAGTGGTTTGGGACACGCGCCGGCGGAGCAGTTCTTC	CASGLGHAPAEQFF
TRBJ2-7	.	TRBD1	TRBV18	TGTGCCAGCTCACCGGACAGGGACTACGAGCAGTACTTC	CASSPDRDYEQYF
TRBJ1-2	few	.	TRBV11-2	TGTGCCAGCAGCCCCAGACCAGGGTTTTCGGGCTATGGCTACACCTTC	CASSPRPGFSGYGYTF
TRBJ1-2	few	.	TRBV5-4	TGTGCCAGCAGCCGACCACAGGGACGAGGCTACACCTTC	CASSRPQGRGYTF
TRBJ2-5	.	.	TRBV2	TGTGCCAGCAGTCTAGAGACCCAGTACTTC	CASSLETQYF
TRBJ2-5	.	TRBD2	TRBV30	TGTGCCTGGAGTAGGACTAGCGTGAACTTC	CAWSRTSVNF
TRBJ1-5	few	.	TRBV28	TGTGCCAGCAGTTTCACAGGTCCCAGCAATCAGCCCCAGCATTTT	CASSFTGPSNQPQHF
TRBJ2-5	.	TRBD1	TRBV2	TGTGCCAGTCCCAGCCGGGACAGCCAAGAGACCCAGTACTTC	CASPSRDSQETQYF
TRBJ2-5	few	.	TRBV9	TGTGCCAGCAGCGTAGGAGCGGTGGCAAGACAAGAGACCCAGTACTTC	CASSVGAVARQETQYF
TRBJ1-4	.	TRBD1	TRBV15	TGTGCCACCGACACTGGACAGGGAGGAAATGAAAAACTGTTTTTT	CATDTGQGGNEKLFF
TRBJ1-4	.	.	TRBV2	TGTGCCAGCAGTGAGACAGGATTAAATGAAAAACTGTTTTTT	CASSETGLNEKLFF
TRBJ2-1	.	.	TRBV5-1	TGCGCCAGCAGCTTACCGCCCTTTGCGAGTGGTAACAATGAGCAGTTCTTC	CASSLPPFASGNNEQFF
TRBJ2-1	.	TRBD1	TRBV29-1	TGCAGCGTTGGGGGGGGGACAGGGAGTAATGAGCAGTTCTTC	CSVGGGTGSNEQFF
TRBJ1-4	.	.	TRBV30	TGTGCCTGGAGTCGTGGGGGGGCGCTGGGTGAAAAACTGTTTTTT	CAWSRGGALGEKLFF
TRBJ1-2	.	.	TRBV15	TGTGCCACCAGCAGAGAGCCGACGGCAGGGGTTCTCTATGGCTACACCTTC	CATSREPTAGVLYGYTF
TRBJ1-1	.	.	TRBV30	TGTGCCTGGAGTCTAACCCTCCATGCACCTGAAGCTTTCTTT	CAWSLTLHAPEAFF